This T cell receptor (beta chain) is from a study of OX40 agonist ivuxolimab in advanced cancers. This CDR3 region has 14 residues. Germline V lookup: CDR1 SGHDT, CDR2 YYEEEE. Trimming took off 0 bases at V and 1 base at J, with 7 bases between the two ends. Profiling relied on immunoSEQ multiplex PCR, and the TCRdb table lists in-frame clones only, not all of them. This sample has tens of thousands of clones, with approximately 86% found just once. Material: CD4+ or CD8+ T cells sorted from blood, obtained in a trial of the OX40 agonist ivuxolimab. This chain connects TRBV5-6 to TRBJ2-5; D perhaps matches TRBD1 (5 bases). The receptor was isolated from an adult with an advanced solid tumor such as melanoma, head and neck, liver or kidney cancer. CDR3 DNA sequence: TGTGCCAGCAGCTTGGAAGGGGCCCAAGAGACCCAGTACTTC. Protein product: CASSLEGAQETQYF. Based on the CDR3 plus reference TRBV5-6 and TRBJ2-5, the full variable domain is DAGVTQSPTHLIKTRGQQVTLRCSPKSGHDTVSWYQQALGQGPQFIFQYYEEEERQRGNFPDRFSGHQFPNYSSELNVNALLLGDSALYLCASSLEGAQETQYFGPGTRLLVL.